A single sample gave rise to the 18 T cell receptor beta chains below, sequenced in a study of identical twins (dated by TCRdb to about 2016). The method behind the library was 5' RACE. Instrument used: Illumina HiSeq 2000. The public sequencing data were trimmed at Q25 with fastp and processed into clonotypes with MiXCR by TCRdb, which kept only in-frame beta chains. Identical CDR3 protein sequences are pooled into one entry, listed with their most common genes and DNA. For this sample the table gives 1.5 million or so distinct CDR3 sequences, of which about 32% were detected only once. Jointly, the top ten make up about 0.25% of the sample. Sequenced sample: cord blood. These receptors were taken from a newborn girl in good health.

Remarks on this clonotype: An end of the junction does not agree with germline; a read error may underlie this. The chain is built from TRBV20-1 and TRBJ2-5; 8 bases fit TRBD1. Germline CDR1 and CDR2: DFQATT and SNEGSKA (reference sequence). The CDR3 has 16 residues. In nucleotides, the CDR3 is TGCAGTGCTGGAGATCCCCGGACAGGGAGACAAGAGACCCAGTACTTC. Its translation is CSAGDPRTGRQETQYF.

This chain links TRBV3-1 with TRBJ1-6; possibly TRBD1 for D (5 bases). V lost 5 bases, J lost 11 bases, and 10 bases lay in between. The CDR3 consists of 12 residues. Germline CDR1 LGHDT, CDR2 YNNKEL (reference sequence). CDR3: CASSTRGAPLHF. DNA for the CDR3: TGTGCCAGCAGCACCCGGGGGGCACCCCTCCACTTT.

This clonotype was recorded a few times. The chain has TRBV20-1 and TRBJ1-5; D is uncertain. The CDR3 consists of 12 residues. The germline gives CDR1 DFQATT, CDR2 SNEGSKA (reference sequence). Trimming removed 0 bases at V and 6 bases at J, with 6 bases between. CDR3 in amino acids: CSARDKGQPQHF. For the CDR3, the DNA is TGCAGTGCTAGAGATAAGGGTCAGCCCCAGCATTTT.

This clonotype has more than one count but fewer than ten. The genes are TRBV28 and TRBJ2-1; D may be TRBD2 (6 bases). With the DNA end fitting TRBJ2-7 better, the J assignment may be wrong. CDR3 length: 18 residues. The germline gives CDR1 MDHEN, CDR2 SYDVKM. In DNA form, the CDR3 reads TGTGCCAGCAGTAACGGACCAGGAGGGCTTAACGTATACAATGAGCAGTACTTC. This gives the protein CASSNGPGGLNVYNEQYF.

This clonotype was counted many times. The chain employs TRBV4-2 and TRBJ2-1, with TRBD2 matching 9 bases. The CDR3 totals 19 residues. The germline V gene encodes CDR1 LGHNA and CDR2 YNFKEQ. V was clipped by 5 bases and J by 0 bases; unmatched bases: 14. The CDR3 sequence is CASSTRMGLAVNSYNEQFF. CDR3 sequence (DNA): TGTGCCAGCAGCACCCGAATGGGACTAGCCGTTAACTCCTACAATGAGCAGTTCTTC.

There are a few counts of this clonotype. V and J are TRBV7-9 and TRBJ2-5, with D possibly being TRBD2 (5 bases). V lost 5 bases and J lost 5, with 9 bases in between. This CDR3 has 12 residues. The germline V gene encodes CDR1 SEHNR and CDR2 FQNEAQ (reference sequence). CDR3 residues: CASSRDFETQYF. CDR3 bases: TGTGCCAGCAGCCGGGATTTCGAGACCCAGTACTTC.

This clonotype showed up many times. This sequence joins TRBV2 and TRBJ2-7; D call uncertain. With 5 bases removed from V and 3 bases from J, the gap between germline ends came to 8 bases. Looked up from germline, CDR1 is SNHLY and CDR2 is FYNNEI. The CDR3 covers 12 residues. In nucleotides, the CDR3 is TGTGCCAGCAGTCCGACCCTCTACGAGCAGTACTTC. Translated, it gives CASSPTLYEQYF.

V gene TRBV20-1 combines with J gene TRBJ2-3, with 8 bases that match TRBD1. Germline V gene lookup returns CDR1 DFQATT and CDR2 SNEGSKA (reference sequence). This CDR3 spans 15 amino acids. The V gene end was trimmed by 5 bases and the J gene end by 2 bases; junction bases not matched to a gene: 9. CDR3 region: CSAGYRDRTTDTQYF. CDR3 in DNA: TGCAGTGCTGGTTACCGGGACAGGACCACAGATACGCAGTATTTT.

The rearrangement joins TRBV6-1 to TRBJ2-7; D unresolved. The J call may not be correct, given that the DNA end is closer to TRBJ2-4. Germline CDR1 is MNHNS and CDR2 is SASEGT. The CDR3 extends over 11 amino acids. This CDR3 reads CASRSQSIQYF. In DNA, the CDR3 is TGTGCCAGCAGGAGCCAGAGCATTCAGTACTTC.

V and J are TRBV6-1 and TRBJ1-2; D not certain. This CDR3 has 15 residues. From germline, CDR1 is MNHNS and CDR2 SASEGT. V gave up 0 bases and J gave up 4 bases, with 12 bases separating them. CDR3: CASSEALYRSYGYTF. The CDR3 DNA reads as TGTGCCAGCAGTGAAGCGCTTTACCGATCCTATGGCTACACCTTC.

As for this clonotype: This clone may be a read error of a much larger clone one base away. The chain joins TRBV4-2 to TRBJ2-1; D unresolved. The tail of the sequence fits TRBJ2-7 better, so the J call may be wrong. There are 14 residues in the CDR3. Germline CDR1 is LGHNA and CDR2 is YNFKEQ. This CDR3 reads CASSQDKGSYQQYF. CDR3 nucleotides: TGTGCCAGCAGCCAAGATAAGGGTTCCTACCAGCAGTACTTC.

This clonotype was seen only a few times. The chain joins TRBV12-3 or TRBV12-4 to TRBJ2-7; perhaps TRBD1 as D (7 bases). The length of the CDR3 is 13 residues. Trimming took off 7 bases at V and 7 bases at J, with 17 bases between the two ends. In nucleotides, the CDR3 is TGTGCCAGCACCCTAATCAGGGGGGCGGAGCAGTACTTC. Its translation is CASTLIRGAEQYF.

The genes are TRBV30 and TRBJ2-3; D might be TRBD1 (6 bases). V was trimmed by 3 bases and J by 4 bases, leaving 26 bases between them. This CDR3 has 18 amino acids. The germline V gene has CDR1 GTSNPN and CDR2 SVGIG (reference sequence). Here the CDR3 reads CAWRALARTEGWPDTQYF. The CDR3 nucleotides read TGTGCCTGGAGGGCCCTCGCCCGGACAGAAGGATGGCCAGATACGCAGTATTTT.

J is TRBJ2-1 and V is TRBV28; tentative D call: TRBD1 (5 bases). The CDR3 extends over 13 amino acids. Germline V gene lookup returns CDR1 MDHEN and CDR2 SYDVKM. Trimming removed 11 bases from V and 5 bases from J, with 16 bases in between. The CDR3 spells CAGNETEDNEQFF. In DNA form, the CDR3 reads TGTGCCGGAAACGAGACAGAAGACAATGAGCAGTTCTTC.

This clonotype was observed a few times. The chain recombines TRBV20-1 with TRBJ2-4; 7 bases are shared with TRBD2. The germline CDR1 and CDR2 sequences are DFQATT and SNEGSKA (reference sequence). With 3 bases clipped from V and 2 bases from J, the junction kept 7 bases outside the gene matches. CDR3 length: 15 amino acids. As DNA, the CDR3 is TGCAGTGCTAGTGGCGGGAGTTCGTCCAAAAACATTCAGTACTTC. Encoded protein: CSASGGSSSKNIQYF.

The chain is built from TRBV4-1 and TRBJ2-5; no definite D call. V lost 0 bases, J lost 13 bases, and 15 bases lay in between. The CDR3 has 13 amino acids. CDR1 and CDR2 from the germline V gene are MGHRA and YSYEKL. CDR3 region: CASSQDRPGTRYF. The CDR3 DNA is TGCGCCAGCAGCCAAGATAGACCCGGAACCAGGTACTTC.

The chain links TRBV6-5 to TRBJ1-2; the match to TRBD1 covers 9 bases. The V gene's germline CDR1 is MNHEY and CDR2 SVGAGI. V lost 5 bases and J lost 6; bases outside the gene matches: 7. This CDR3 is built from 14 residues. CDR3 nucleotides: TGTGCCAGCAGTCCACGGGGACAGGGTAATGGCTACACCTTC. Residues: CASSPRGQGNGYTF.

This clonotype was counted between two and nine times. The chain uses TRBV20-1 and TRBJ2-1; 11 bases line up with TRBD2. The CDR3 runs to 14 residues. V dropped 3 bases and J dropped 8; count of bases not matched to a gene: 6. The germline V gene encodes CDR1 DFQATT and CDR2 SNEGSKA (reference sequence). Here the CDR3 reads CSARRLAGSYEQFF. The DNA for the CDR3 is TGCAGTGCTAGGAGACTAGCGGGATCCTATGAGCAGTTCTTC.